Given below is one TCR beta chain in context. What it binds is unknown. This entry comes from a study of cytomegalovirus exposure and HLA in healthy donors. Study background: Of all 370 or so donors who were genotyped, 70% to 85% belonged to the Caucasian-associated ancestry cluster. The study's findings and limits: Among TCR sequences, most were rare, though some public TCRs appeared in many donors.

Vbeta (60) and Jbeta (13) primers were used in the PCR. Generated by immunoSEQ multiplex PCR, the TCRdb table keeps only in-frame clones and is missing some. Its listing shows roughly 120,000 clones. CDR1 and CDR2 (germline): SEHNR, FQNEAQ (reference sequence). This CDR3 has 18 amino acids. J gave up 4 bases and V 2 bases, and 14 bases lay outside the gene matches. The sequenced material came from PBMCs. The source is a man aged 35 to 55 in good health and CMV-seronegative. This chain links TRBV7-9 with TRBJ2-1; 7 positions agree with TRBD2. The CDR3 loop reads CASSLRSGAGETYNEQFF. The CDR3 DNA sequence: TGTGCCAGCAGCTTAAGGTCCGGGGCGGGGGAGACTTACAATGAGCAGTTCTTC.